The next 13 T cell receptor beta chains were all read from a single sample in a study of T-cell reconstitution after alpha-beta-depleted transplantation in children. A TCRbeta library incorporating unique molecular identifiers was prepared. From the PCR reads, TCRdb called clonotypes with MiXCR, one entry per CDR3 protein. The table has about 600,000 distinct CDR3 sequences, roughly a tenth seen once. The material was PBMCs from the stem cell graft donor, obtained from the stem cell graft. These receptors were obtained from a human donor who donated a stem cell graft to a child with acute myeloid leukemia.

This clonotype was observed a handful of times. This rearrangement joins TRBV24-1 to TRBJ1-2, with a tentative D call TRBD1 (5 bases). Germline CDR1 and CDR2: KGHDR and SFDVKD. Trimming stripped 6 bases from V and 4 bases from J, with 17 bases between. This CDR3 has 15 residues. DNA of the CDR3: TGTGCCACCAGTCCCGCCGGGGGAGCTCTCTATGGCTACACCTTC. This translates into CATSPAGGALYGYTF.

In this sample, this clonotype turned up a few times. The chain uses TRBV7-3 and TRBJ2-2, with D perhaps TRBD1 or TRBD2 (6 bases each). From germline, CDR1 is SGHTA and CDR2 FQGTGA. Trimming left V 5 bases short and J 4 bases short, with 8 bases between. This CDR3 is 13 amino acids long. Written as DNA, the CDR3 is TGTGCCAGCAGCGGGGGGCCCACCGGGGAGCTGTTTTTT. It encodes CASSGGPTGELFF.

This clonotype was found a few times. The V gene is TRBV12-3 or TRBV12-4, the J gene TRBJ1-2; TRBD1 matches 7 bases. The ends lost 2 bases at V and 9 bases at J; junction bases unmatched: 9. The CDR3 has 14 amino acids. CDR3 amino acids: CASSLRGPGQSYTF. The CDR3 bases are TGTGCCAGCAGTTTAAGGGGGCCAGGGCAGAGCTACACCTTC.

The chain combines TRBV12-1 with TRBJ2-2; TRBD1, the D gene given by the table, was not confirmed from the DNA. TRBV12-1 is a pseudogene segment. The CDR3 is made up of 16 amino acids. DNA of the CDR3: TGTGCCAGCAGCGTTGCCGGGACAGGGGTCACCGGGGAGCTGTTTTTT. As protein: CASSVAGTGVTGELFF.

This clonotype turned up a few times. The rearrangement links TRBV3-1 to TRBJ2-5; 12 nucleotides agree with TRBD2. V trimming: 2 bases; J trimming: 4 bases; junction bases outside the gene matches: 2. The CDR3 has 15 residues. Germline values: CDR1 LGHDT, CDR2 YNNKEL (reference sequence). The DNA for the CDR3 is TGTGCCAGCAGCCAACTAGCGGGAGGGGCAGAGACCCAGTACTTC. Protein sequence: CASSQLAGGAETQYF.

The rearrangement uses TRBV6-1 and TRBJ1-5; 9 bases line up with TRBD1. Per the germline V gene, CDR1 is MNHNS and CDR2 is SASEGT. This CDR3 comprises 19 residues. The V gene end was trimmed by 4 bases and the J gene end by 5 bases; junction bases not matched to a gene: 18. The CDR3 is CASSAPKGQGEVIDQPQHF. In DNA form, the CDR3 reads TGTGCCAGCAGTGCACCCAAGGGACAGGGTGAGGTGATTGATCAGCCCCAGCATTTT.

This clonotype has more than one count but fewer than ten. The chain couples TRBV6-2 or TRBV6-3 to TRBJ1-5; TRBD1 is a possible D gene (6 bases). Germline V gene lookup returns CDR1 MNHEY and CDR2 SVGEGT. This CDR3 has 15 residues. Trimming shortened V by 7 bases and J by 1 base, and 14 bases separated the two germline ends. The CDR3 reads CASIKRGLSNQPQHF. CDR3 bases: TGTGCCAGCATCAAGAGGGGGTTGAGCAATCAGCCCCAGCATTTT.

The V gene is TRBV12-3 or TRBV12-4, the J gene TRBJ2-1, with 10 bases matching TRBD1. This CDR3 is built from 17 residues. J gave up 2 bases and V 6 bases, and 10 bases lay outside the gene matches. CDR3 DNA: TGTGCCAGCAGCCGTTATACCGGGACAGGGGCCTACAATGAGCAGTTCTTC. Translated: CASSRYTGTGAYNEQFF.

There are many counts of this clonotype. The chain joins TRBV29-1 to TRBJ2-7; D is perhaps TRBD2 (5 bases). This CDR3 comprises 12 residues. Trimming took 2 bases from V and 7 from J, leaving 12 bases between them. Germline V gene data show CDR1 as SQVTM and CDR2 as ANQGSEA. The chain's CDR3 is CSVERPTGEQYF. CDR3 nucleotides: TGCAGCGTTGAAAGACCCACGGGAGAGCAGTACTTC.

A few counts support this clonotype. The chain joins TRBV29-1 to TRBJ1-1; D gene uncertain. The CDR3 is 10 amino acids. Germline CDR1 is SQVTM and CDR2 is ANQGSEA. V dropped 4 bases and J dropped 5 bases, with 5 bases sitting between them. The CDR3 nucleotides are TGCAGCGTTGGGGCTACTGAAGCTTTCTTT. This gives the protein CSVGATEAFF.

This clonotype appeared a few times. This chain connects TRBV7-3 to TRBJ2-7; TRBD1 matches 8 bases. Germline-derived CDR1 and CDR2 are SGHTA and FQGTGA. The CDR3 consists of 14 residues. Trimming at V came to 6 bases and at J to 5 bases, leaving 9 bases not matched to a gene. The CDR3 sequence: CASRPLGQGNEQYF. CDR3 sequence (DNA): TGTGCCAGCAGACCTCTAGGACAGGGTAACGAGCAGTACTTC.

The rearrangement uses TRBV3-1 and TRBJ2-3; no definite D call. The CDR3 has 16 residues. Germline V gives CDR1 LGHDT, CDR2 YNNKEL (reference sequence). V lost 3 bases, J lost 1 base, and 14 bases lay in between. The CDR3 DNA is TGTGCCAGCAGCCATGATAGTTACTTGGGCACAGATACGCAGTATTTT. Amino acid sequence: CASSHDSYLGTDTQYF.

This rearrangement joins TRBV20-1 to TRBJ1-2; D possibly corresponds to TRBD1 (6 bases). CDR1 and CDR2 (germline): DFQATT, SNEGSKA (reference sequence). V gave up 0 bases and J gave up 8 bases, with 22 bases separating them. The CDR3 contains 16 residues. The CDR3 DNA reads TGCAGTGCTAGAGATACCGAAGGGGGGCGTGCGAAGGGCTACACCTTC. This gives the protein CSARDTEGGRAKGYTF.